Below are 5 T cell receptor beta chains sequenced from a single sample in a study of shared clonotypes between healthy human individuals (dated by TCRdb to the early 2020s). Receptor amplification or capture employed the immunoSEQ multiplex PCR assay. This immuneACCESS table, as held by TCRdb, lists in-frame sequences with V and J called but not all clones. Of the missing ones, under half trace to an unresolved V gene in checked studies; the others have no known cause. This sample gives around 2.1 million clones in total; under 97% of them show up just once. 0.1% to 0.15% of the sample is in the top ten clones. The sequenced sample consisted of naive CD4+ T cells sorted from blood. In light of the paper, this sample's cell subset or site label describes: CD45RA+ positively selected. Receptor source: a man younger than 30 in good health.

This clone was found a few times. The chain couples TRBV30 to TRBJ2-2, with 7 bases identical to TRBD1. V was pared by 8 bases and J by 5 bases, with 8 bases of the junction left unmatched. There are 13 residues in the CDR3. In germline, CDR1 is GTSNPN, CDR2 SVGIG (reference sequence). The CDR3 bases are TGTGCCCGAGACAGGGATTTTACCGGGGAGCTGTTTTTT. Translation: CARDRDFTGELFF. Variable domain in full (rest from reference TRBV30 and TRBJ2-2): SQTIHQWPATLVQPVGSPLSLECTVEGTSNPNLYWYRQAAGRGLQLLFYSVGIGQISSEVPQNLSASRPQDRQFILSSKKLLLSDSGFYLCARDRDFTGELFFGEGSRLTVL.

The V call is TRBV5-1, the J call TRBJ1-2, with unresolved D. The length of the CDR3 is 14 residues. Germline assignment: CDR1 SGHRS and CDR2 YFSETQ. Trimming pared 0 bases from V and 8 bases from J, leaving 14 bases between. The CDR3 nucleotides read TGCGCCAGCAGCTTGGAGTTCGGTTTGGAAGGCTACACCTTC. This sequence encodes CASSLEFGLEGYTF.

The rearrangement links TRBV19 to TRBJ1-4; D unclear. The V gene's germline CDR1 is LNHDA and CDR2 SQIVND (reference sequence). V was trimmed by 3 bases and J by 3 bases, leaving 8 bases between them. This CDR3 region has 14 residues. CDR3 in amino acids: CASSMAGANEKLFF. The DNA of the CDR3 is TGTGCCAGTAGTATGGCGGGTGCTAATGAAAAACTGTTTTTT.

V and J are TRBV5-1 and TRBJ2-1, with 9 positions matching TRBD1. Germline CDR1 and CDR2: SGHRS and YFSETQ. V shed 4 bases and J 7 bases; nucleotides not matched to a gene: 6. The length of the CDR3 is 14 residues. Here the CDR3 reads CASSAGTGRNEQFF. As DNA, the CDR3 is TGCGCCAGCAGCGCTGGGACAGGGAGAAATGAGCAGTTCTTC.

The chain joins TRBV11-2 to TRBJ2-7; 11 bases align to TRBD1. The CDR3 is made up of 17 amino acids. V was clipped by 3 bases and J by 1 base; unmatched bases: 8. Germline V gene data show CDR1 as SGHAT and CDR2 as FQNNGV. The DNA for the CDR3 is TGTGCCAGCAGCTTCCGGACAGGGGGCGCGTGGTCCTACGAGCAGTACTTC. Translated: CASSFRTGGAWSYEQYF.